The T cell receptor (beta chain) under discussion was sequenced for a study of cytotoxic CD8 clonotypes in ibrutinib-treated CLL (TCRdb year 2021). For context, the study as a whole: In this cohort, over 14 patients were treatment-naive and fewer than 13 were relapsed/refractory, while 17 to 18 had unmutated IGHV. Cryopreserved peripheral blood mononuclear cells were collected before treatment, at response, and at either disease progression or sustained remission. Of the 90 or so people in the trial, about 27 had longitudinal samples available. Response samples were obtained after a median of approximately 12 months of treatment, with a range of about 6 to 36 months. An average of roughly 270,000 productive templates and tens of thousands of productive rearrangements was obtained per sample. Responses were partial in some 24 patients and complete in 2; after median roughly 69 months follow-up, roughly 14 stayed in remission and about twelve progressed. Overall results and qualifications from the work: Public clonotypes were rare and either contracted or stayed stable during treatment, and the rise in clonality at ibrutinib response reflected the expansion of private clonotypes. At baseline, clonality was higher than in age-matched healthy donors and showed a strong correlation with circulating CD8+ T-cell counts. Lymph node repertoires were not examined, and the timing of sampling was not matched between patients in sustained remission and those whose disease progressed. Clonality increased at ibrutinib response, stayed stable in sustained remission, and fell back toward baseline at progression.

For TCR beta library preparation, roughly 2 micrograms of genomic DNA was extracted from cryopreserved PBMCs. Longitudinal blood samples from CLL patients on ibrutinib monotherapy underwent high-throughput TCR beta sequencing. Patients were enrolled in a phase 2 open-label single-center ibrutinib monotherapy trial. On this clone: The specificity of this receptor is unknown. Per-base qualities were not stored, and no clone one base away is much larger.

The goal of deep resolution MiSeq sequencing was a depth between 1 in 1 million and 1 in 200,000 T cells, and coverage averaged 10x per clonotype. TCR beta libraries were generated with the immunoSEQ hsTCRB Kit. From the authors' description of their analysis: ImmunoSEQ Data Assistant and ImmunoSEQ Analyzer were used for data analysis, and V, D and J genes were assigned according to IMGT definitions. Clonality, with values ranging from 0 to 1, was calculated as one minus the normalized Shannon entropy of productive rearrangement frequencies. Only overrepresented clonotypes making up at least 0.05% of each patient's repertoire were included in the public clonotype analysis. More than ten age-matched healthy donor repertoires from immuneACCESS were used as controls for clonality. TCRdb limited this immuneACCESS table to in-frame rearrangements with V and J called. A share of clones is missing; checked studies link under half to unresolved V genes, and the rest is unexplained. From that table come the V and J calls and clone size; the DNA was used to work out D and trimming. The sample table records fewer than 100,000 clones; around 83% of these occur just once. The top ten clonotypes cover more than 5% of the sample.

Trimming takes 4 bases from V and 4 bases from J, and the germline ends sit 8 bases apart. The CDR3 covers 13 residues, taking in both the cysteine and the phenylalanine. Only the CDR3 portion is preserved as DNA: 39 bases, with reading frame beginning at the first base. The TCR originated in a human donor with chronic lymphocytic leukemia. This sequence uses TRBV23-1 and TRBJ2-1; the D gene identity is not certain. TRBV23-1 has ORF status, its function being uncertain. Source: PBMCs, taken before ibrutinib treatment. The CDR3 protein sequence reads: CASSLWHYNEQFF. The DNA sequence is given as TGCGCCAGCAGTCTGTGGCATTACAATGAGCAGTTCTTC.